The sequence of this TCR beta chain was determined in a study of T cell responses to AZD1222 COVID-19 vaccine. Whole-study results and caveats: Clonal diversity may have been underestimated in mostly white British donors. Unmutated variant regions are reportedly the target of nearly half of TCRs that are spike-specific. Only a handful of people who got AZD1222 tested seropositive at baseline. In all cases, repertoires were sampled only after the peak T cell response.

The protocol was immunoSEQ multiplex PCR, while the TCRdb copy is restricted to in-frame clones and leaves out a portion. The sample has roughly 72,000 clones, about nine tenths seen once. Note on this clone: Its antigen is currently unknown.

Deletions cut 4 bases from V and 4 bases from J, with 17 bases between. This CDR3 contains 15 residues. In germline, CDR1 is SGHKS, CDR2 YYEKEE (reference sequence). The material sequenced was peripheral blood, taken 28 days after the second dose of the MenACWY control vaccine. The J gene is TRBJ1-2, the V gene TRBV5-5, with D maybe TRBD1 (6 bases). The clonotype comes from an adult who received the MenACWY meningococcal vaccine as a control. The CDR3 DNA is TGTGCCAGCAGCCCTCGCGCGGGGGCTTTCTATGGCTACACCTTC. Translating it yields CASSPRAGAFYGYTF.